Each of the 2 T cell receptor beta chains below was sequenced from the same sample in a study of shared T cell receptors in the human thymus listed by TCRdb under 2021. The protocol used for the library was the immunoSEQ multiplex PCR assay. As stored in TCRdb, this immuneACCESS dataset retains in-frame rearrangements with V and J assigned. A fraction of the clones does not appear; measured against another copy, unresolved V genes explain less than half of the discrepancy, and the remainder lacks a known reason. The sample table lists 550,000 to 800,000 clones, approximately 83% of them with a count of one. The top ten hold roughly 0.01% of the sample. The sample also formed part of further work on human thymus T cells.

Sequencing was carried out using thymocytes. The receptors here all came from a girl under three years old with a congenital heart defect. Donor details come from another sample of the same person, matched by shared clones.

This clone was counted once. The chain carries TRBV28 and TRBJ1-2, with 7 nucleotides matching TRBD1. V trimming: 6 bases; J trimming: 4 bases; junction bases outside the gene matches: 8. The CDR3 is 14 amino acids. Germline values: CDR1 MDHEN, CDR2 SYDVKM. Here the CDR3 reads CASRLAGQTYGYTF. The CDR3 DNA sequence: TGTGCCAGCAGGTTAGCGGGACAGACCTATGGCTACACCTTC.

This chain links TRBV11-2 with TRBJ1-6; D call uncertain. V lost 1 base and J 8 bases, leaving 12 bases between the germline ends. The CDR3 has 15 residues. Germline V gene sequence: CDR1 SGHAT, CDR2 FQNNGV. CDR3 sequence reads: CASSLVSGRHSPLHF. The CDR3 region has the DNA TGTGCCAGCAGCTTAGTCTCAGGCAGACATTCACCCCTCCACTTT.